This TCR delta chain was sequenced during a study of gamma-delta T cells after stem cell transplantation. As to this clone: TCRdb assigns this DNA the protein of a much larger clone, which departs from its translation at residue 9; this likely reflects a read error, and the protein shown comes from translating the DNA.

Germline CDR1 and CDR2: GEAIGNYY and EKD. The CDR3 runs to 19 residues. The ends were cut back, 1 base at V and 0 bases at J, with 23 bases in the middle. TCRdb fed the RT-PCR reads to CATT. The sample has over a thousand delta-chain clones, 2% to 3% seen once. V gene TRDV2 combines with J gene TRDJ1; tentative D call: TRDD1 (6 bases). The specimen sequenced was gamma-delta T cells. The TCR originated in a human donor. It is not recorded whose cells these are; they may come from a transplant donor. The CDR3 spells CACDTVTNSVETYTDKLIF. The CDR3 DNA sequence: TGTGCCTGTGACACGGTAACGAATAGTGTGGAGACGTACACCGATAAACTCATCTTT.